These T cell receptor beta chains were read from a single sample in a study of technical replicates of blood from a handful of donors. Some clones are missing from TCRdb's copy, which holds only in-frame ones; the method was immunoSEQ multiplex PCR. This sample has some 76,000 clones, with 90% to 95% found just once. Input material: T cells isolated from PBMCs. The source is a human donor in good health. Each CDR3 is given with its conserved first and last residue. Fields, in order: clone size, J gene, D gene, V gene, CDR3 protein, CDR3 DNA. The D gene is left open where the match is weak. A row's size may be missing; if present it is once, few, many or a size class.

.	TRBJ1-4	.	TRBV9	CASSSQAQANEKLFF	TGTGCCAGCAGCTCTCAGGCTCAGGCTAATGAAAAACTGTTTTTT
.	TRBJ2-3	TRBD2	TRBV19	CASTYSGGTDTQYF	TGTGCCAGTACTTATAGCGGGGGCACAGATACGCAGTATTTT
.	TRBJ1-2	.	TRBV6-5	CASRANTNYGYTF	TGTGCCAGCAGGGCCAATACTAACTATGGCTACACCTTC
.	TRBJ2-3	.	TRBV19	CASSPPGYTDTQYF	TGTGCCAGTAGTCCCCCAGGATACACAGATACGCAGTATTTT
.	TRBJ1-1	.	TRBV9	CASSVGGLTEAFF	TGTGCCAGCAGCGTAGGAGGGCTCACTGAAGCTTTCTTT
few	TRBJ2-7	TRBD2	TRBV27	CASSWTSGNMYEQYF	TGTGCCAGCAGTTGGACTAGCGGGAACATGTACGAGCAGTACTTC
.	TRBJ2-1	.	TRBV4-2	CASTQGGPGYEQFF	TGTGCCAGCACCCAAGGGGGGCCGGGATACGAGCAGTTCTTC
.	TRBJ2-2	TRBD2	TRBV11-3	CASSDARTSGYLTGELFF	TGTGCCAGCAGCGATGCTCGGACTAGCGGATACCTAACCGGGGAGCTGTTTTTT
.	TRBJ2-7	TRBD1	TRBV28	CASRPPRDRVGGEQYF	TGTGCCAGCAGACCCCCCCGGGACAGGGTAGGGGGCGAGCAGTACTTC
.	TRBJ2-1	TRBD2	TRBV19	CASRTSGIYYNEQFF	TGTGCCAGTAGAACTAGCGGGATCTACTACAATGAGCAGTTCTTC
.	TRBJ2-3	.	TRBV4-3	CASSQGTGRVGTDTQYF	TGCGCCAGCAGCCAAGGAACGGGCAGGGTCGGCACAGATACGCAGTATTTT
.	TRBJ1-5	TRBD1	TRBV11-3	CAIAAGAGGAGNQPQHF	TGTGCCATCGCCGCGGGGGCAGGGGGCGCGGGCAATCAGCCCCAGCATTTT
.	TRBJ1-2	TRBD1	TRBV27	CASSLDRGGGYTF	TGTGCCAGCAGTCTGGACAGGGGCGGGGGCTACACCTTC
.	TRBJ2-7	TRBD2	TRBV13	CASSHTGLAGGLYEQYF	TGTGCCAGCAGCCACACCGGACTAGCGGGAGGGTTATACGAGCAGTACTTC
.	TRBJ2-3	TRBD2	TRBV15	CATEAGGYPDTQYF	TGTGCCACCGAGGCGGGAGGGTACCCAGATACGCAGTATTTT
.	TRBJ2-3	TRBD2	TRBV6-1	CASSEAAGGPWDTQYF	TGTGCCAGCAGTGAAGCAGCGGGAGGGCCCTGGGATACGCAGTATTTT
once	TRBJ1-5	TRBD1	TRBV6-1	CASSEFWGQGNQPQHF	TGTGCCAGCAGTGAATTTTGGGGACAGGGTAATCAGCCCCAGCATTTT
.	TRBJ1-4	TRBD1	TRBV6-4	CAGVSGQGLGENEKLFF	TGTGCCGGAGTCTCGGGACAGGGGTTAGGCGAGAATGAAAAACTGTTTTTT
.	TRBJ2-3	.	TRBV9	CASSVGASTDTQYF	TGTGCCAGCAGCGTAGGGGCTAGCACAGATACGCAGTATTTT
.	TRBJ2-7	TRBD1	TRBV9	CASSLRDRDRDPFEEQYF	TGTGCCAGCAGCCTCCGGGACAGGGACCGGGATCCCTTTGAAGAGCAGTACTTC
.	TRBJ1-2	.	TRBV15	CATSQTGFLDYGYTF	TGTGCCACCAGCCAGACAGGTTTCTTGGACTATGGCTACACCTTC
.	TRBJ2-7	.	TRBV19	CASSRFGRSPWEQYF	TGTGCCAGTAGTAGATTTGGCCGCTCACCGTGGGAGCAGTACTTC
.	TRBJ2-7	.	TRBV9	CASSVEHRGYEQYF	TGTGCCAGCAGCGTAGAACACCGCGGCTACGAGCAGTACTTC
.	TRBJ1-1	.	TRBV6-1	CARAGGSAEAFF	TGTGCCCGGGCGGGAGGGTCAGCTGAAGCTTTCTTT
.	TRBJ2-7	.	TRBV15	CATSRQGEEEQYF	TGTGCCACCAGCCGACAAGGGGAGGAGGAGCAGTACTTC
.	TRBJ2-3	TRBD1	TRBV2	CATGQGTDTQYF	TGTGCCACCGGACAGGGGACAGATACGCAGTATTTT
.	TRBJ1-1	TRBD1	TRBV11-2	CASTTGGFTEAFF	TGTGCCAGCACTACAGGGGGCTTCACTGAAGCTTTCTTT
.	TRBJ2-5	.	TRBV11-2	CASSQGETQYF	TGTGCCAGCAGTCAGGGGGAGACCCAGTACTTC
.	TRBJ2-1	TRBD2	TRBV30	CAWSVKVELAGSGEQFF	TGTGCCTGGAGTGTAAAGGTCGAACTAGCGGGATCCGGTGAGCAGTTCTTC
few	TRBJ1-5	TRBD1	TRBV19	CASSFGTDGRQPQHF	TGTGCCAGTAGTTTCGGGACAGATGGGCGACAGCCCCAGCATTTT
.	TRBJ1-4	.	TRBV6-1	CASTPAGDEKLFF	TGTGCCAGCACCCCGGCGGGCGATGAAAAACTGTTTTTT
few	TRBJ2-7	.	TRBV6-1	CASSLLPGDAYEQYF	TGTGCCAGCAGTCTACTTCCGGGGGACGCCTACGAGCAGTACTTC
.	TRBJ1-2	.	TRBV7-2	CASSLESSWQGNGYTF	TGTGCCAGCAGCTTAGAATCCTCGTGGCAGGGGAATGGCTACACCTTC
.	TRBJ2-7	.	TRBV9	CASSARLGSYYEQYF	TGTGCCAGCAGCGCTAGACTAGGCTCCTACTACGAGCAGTACTTC
.	TRBJ2-7	TRBD2	TRBV6-4	CASSEQAGGSSYEQYF	TGTGCCAGCAGTGAGCAAGCGGGAGGTTCTTCCTACGAGCAGTACTTC
.	TRBJ2-7	.	TRBV18	CASSRTANYEQYF	TGTGCCAGCTCCCGGACAGCTAACTACGAGCAGTACTTC
once	TRBJ2-3	.	TRBV9	CASSALSGFGDTQYF	TGTGCCAGCAGCGCTTTATCAGGGTTTGGAGATACGCAGTATTTT
once	TRBJ1-1	.	TRBV18	CASSPANTGEAFF	TGTGCCAGCTCACCAGCTAACACAGGGGAAGCTTTCTTT
.	TRBJ2-2	.	TRBV7-8	CASSLHSGELFF	TGTGCCAGCAGCTTACACTCCGGGGAGCTGTTTTTT
.	TRBJ2-7	.	TRBV5-4	CASSTDPFYEQYF	TGTGCCAGCAGCACAGACCCATTCTACGAGCAGTACTTC
.	TRBJ1-4	.	TRBV15	CATSREASFSEKLFF	TGTGCCACCAGCAGGGAGGCTAGCTTTAGTGAAAAACTGTTTTTT
.	TRBJ1-3	.	TRBV10-1	CARNTSTPGPSAGSFGNTIYF	TGCGCCAGGAATACATCGACACCGGGACCCTCAGCGGGGAGCTTTGGAAACACCATATATTTT
.	TRBJ1-2	TRBD1	TRBV18	CASSLGTGTGGYTF	TGTGCCAGCTCACTAGGGACAGGGACTGGCGGCTACACCTTC
.	TRBJ2-1	TRBD2	TRBV27	CASSLGAGAEQFF	TGTGCCAGCAGTTTAGGAGCGGGAGCTGAGCAGTTCTTC
.	TRBJ1-4	.	TRBV19	CASSGRYDPSITNEKLFF	TGTGCCAGTAGCGGGAGATACGACCCAAGTATAACTAATGAAAAACTGTTTTTT
.	TRBJ2-1	.	TRBV7-8	CASSLAEFSYNEQFF	TGTGCCAGCAGCTTAGCGGAGTTTTCCTACAATGAGCAGTTCTTC
.	TRBJ1-2	.	TRBV5-8	CASSLETGRGYGYTF	TGTGCCAGCAGCTTGGAAACGGGGCGGGGCTATGGCTACACCTTC
.	TRBJ1-4	.	TRBV19	CASSIGVRGATNEKLFF	TGTGCCAGTAGTATCGGGGTCCGGGGGGCAACTAATGAAAAACTGTTTTTT
.	TRBJ2-2	.	TRBV11-2	CASSLAGGWGELFF	TGTGCCAGCAGCTTAGCCGGCGGCTGGGGGGAGCTGTTTTTT
.	TRBJ1-2	.	TRBV14	CASSQDRGWLEGGYTF	TGTGCCAGCAGCCAAGATCGGGGGTGGCTAGAAGGAGGCTACACCTTC
.	TRBJ2-3	TRBD2	TRBV18	CASSPGGLAGADTQYF	TGTGCCAGCTCACCTGGGGGACTAGCGGGAGCAGATACGCAGTATTTT
.	TRBJ1-5	.	TRBV10-3	CAIRQGGDQPQHF	TGTGCCATCCGGCAGGGCGGGGATCAGCCCCAGCATTTT
.	TRBJ2-1	.	TRBV5-1	CASSLFPGQYNEQFF	TGCGCCAGCAGCTTGTTTCCGGGACAATACAATGAGCAGTTCTTC
.	TRBJ1-5	.	TRBV28	CASSLVQSNQPQHF	TGTGCCAGCAGTTTAGTACAGAGCAATCAGCCCCAGCATTTT
once	TRBJ2-3	TRBD1	TRBV5-1	CASSLWDRGSFISFSTDTQYF	TGCGCCAGCAGCTTATGGGACAGGGGATCCTTCATATCGTTTAGCACAGATACGCAGTATTTT
.	TRBJ2-7	TRBD1	TRBV27	CASSGQTGGYEQYF	TGTGCCAGCAGTGGGCAGACAGGGGGCTACGAGCAGTACTTC
.	TRBJ2-7	.	TRBV2	CASFGTTYEQYF	TGTGCCAGCTTTGGCACGACCTACGAGCAGTACTTC
.	TRBJ2-1	.	TRBV4-2	CASSPSYNEQFF	TGTGCCAGCAGCCCGTCCTACAATGAGCAGTTCTTC
.	TRBJ2-7	.	TRBV19	CASSMRVDGDYEQYF	TGTGCCAGTAGTATGAGGGTGGATGGGGACTACGAGCAGTACTTC
.	TRBJ1-2	TRBD1	TRBV29-1	CSVYDRGSYTF	TGCAGCGTCTACGACAGGGGTAGCTACACCTTC